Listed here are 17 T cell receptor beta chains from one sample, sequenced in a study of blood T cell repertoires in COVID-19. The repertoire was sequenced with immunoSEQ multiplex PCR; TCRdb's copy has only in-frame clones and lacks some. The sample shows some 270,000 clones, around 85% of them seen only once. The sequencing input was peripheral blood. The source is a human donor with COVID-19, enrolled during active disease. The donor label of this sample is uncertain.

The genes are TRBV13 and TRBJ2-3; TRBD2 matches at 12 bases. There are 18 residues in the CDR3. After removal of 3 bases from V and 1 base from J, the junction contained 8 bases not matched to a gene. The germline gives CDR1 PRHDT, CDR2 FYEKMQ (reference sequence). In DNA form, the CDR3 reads TGTGCCAGCAGCTTGGGTGCTAGCGGGAGGGCCGGCACAGATACGCAGTATTTT. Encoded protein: CASSLGASGRAGTDTQYF.

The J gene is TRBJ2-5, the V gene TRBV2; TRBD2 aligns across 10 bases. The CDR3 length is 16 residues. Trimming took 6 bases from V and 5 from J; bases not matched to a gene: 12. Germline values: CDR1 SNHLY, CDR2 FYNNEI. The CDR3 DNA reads TGTGCCAGCAGCCTCAGAGCGGGAGGGCCTCCGGAGACCCAGTACTTC. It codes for CASSLRAGGPPETQYF.

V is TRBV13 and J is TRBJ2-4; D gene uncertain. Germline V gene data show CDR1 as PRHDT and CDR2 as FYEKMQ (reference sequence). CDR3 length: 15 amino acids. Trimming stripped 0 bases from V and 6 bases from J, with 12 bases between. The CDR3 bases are TGTGCCAGCAGCTTAGGCGGCCAGACATCAAACATTCAGTACTTC. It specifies CASSLGGQTSNIQYF.

Here the CDR3 reads CASSLEQAGNQPQHF. Written as DNA, the CDR3 is TGTGCCAGCTCCCTTGAACAGGCGGGCAATCAGCCCCAGCATTTT. V and J are TRBV18 and TRBJ1-5, with a weak D call TRBD1 (5 bases). The germline gives CDR1 KGHSH, CDR2 LQKENI. V was trimmed by 6 bases and J by 2 bases, leaving 14 bases between them. This CDR3 contains 15 residues.

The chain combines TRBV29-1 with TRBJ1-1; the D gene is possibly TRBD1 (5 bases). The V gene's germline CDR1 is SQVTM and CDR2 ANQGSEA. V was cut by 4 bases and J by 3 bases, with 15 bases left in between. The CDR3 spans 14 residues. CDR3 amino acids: CSVARAAGDTEAFF. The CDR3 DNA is TGCAGCGTTGCCAGGGCAGCCGGAGACACTGAAGCTTTCTTT.

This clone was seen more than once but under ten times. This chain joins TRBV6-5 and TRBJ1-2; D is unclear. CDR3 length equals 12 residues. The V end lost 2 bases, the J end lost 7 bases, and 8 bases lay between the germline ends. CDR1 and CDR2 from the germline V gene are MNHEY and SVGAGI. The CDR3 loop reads CASSYRERGYTF. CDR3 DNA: TGTGCCAGCAGTTACAGGGAGCGTGGCTACACCTTC.

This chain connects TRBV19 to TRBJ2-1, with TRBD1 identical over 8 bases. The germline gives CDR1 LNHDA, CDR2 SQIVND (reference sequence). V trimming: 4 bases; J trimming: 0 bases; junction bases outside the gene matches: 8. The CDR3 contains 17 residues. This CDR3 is CASSTRQGSSSYNEQFF. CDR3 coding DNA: TGTGCCAGTAGTACCCGACAGGGGTCGAGCTCCTACAATGAGCAGTTCTTC.

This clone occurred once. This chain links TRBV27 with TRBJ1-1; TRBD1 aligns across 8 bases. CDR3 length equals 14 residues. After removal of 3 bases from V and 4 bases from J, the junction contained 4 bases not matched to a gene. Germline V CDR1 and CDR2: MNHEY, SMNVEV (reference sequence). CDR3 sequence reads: CASSFRDRGTEAFF. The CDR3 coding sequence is TGTGCCAGCAGTTTCCGAGACAGGGGCACTGAAGCTTTCTTT.

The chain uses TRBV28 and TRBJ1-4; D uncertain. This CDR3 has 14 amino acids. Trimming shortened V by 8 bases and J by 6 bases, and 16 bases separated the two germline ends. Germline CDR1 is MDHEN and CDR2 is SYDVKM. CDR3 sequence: CASFSRGSDEKLFF. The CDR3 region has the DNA TGTGCCAGCTTCTCCCGGGGATCGGATGAAAAACTGTTTTTT.

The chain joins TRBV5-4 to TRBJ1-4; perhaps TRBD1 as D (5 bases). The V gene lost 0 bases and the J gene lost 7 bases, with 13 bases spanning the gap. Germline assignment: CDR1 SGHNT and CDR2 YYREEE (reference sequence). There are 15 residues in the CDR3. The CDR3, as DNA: TGTGCCAGCAGCTTGGGTGGGACTTGGGGTGAAAAACTGTTTTTT. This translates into CASSLGGTWGEKLFF. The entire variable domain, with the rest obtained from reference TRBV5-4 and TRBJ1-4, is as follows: ETGVTQSPTHLIKTRGQQVTLRCSSQSGHNTVSWYQQALGQGPQFIFQYYREEENGRGNFPPRFSGLQFPNYSSELNVNALELDDSALYLCASSLGGTWGEKLFFGSGTQLSVL.

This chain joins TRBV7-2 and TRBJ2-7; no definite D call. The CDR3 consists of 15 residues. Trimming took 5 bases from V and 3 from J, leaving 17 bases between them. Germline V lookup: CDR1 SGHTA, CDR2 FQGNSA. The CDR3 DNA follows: TGTGCCAGCAGCCTGACATCCCCCAGGAACTACGAGCAGTACTTC. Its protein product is CASSLTSPRNYEQYF.

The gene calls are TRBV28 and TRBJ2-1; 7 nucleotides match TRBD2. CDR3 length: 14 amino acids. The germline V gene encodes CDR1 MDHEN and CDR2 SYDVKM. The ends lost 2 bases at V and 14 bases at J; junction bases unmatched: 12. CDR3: CASSLIAGPPAEFF. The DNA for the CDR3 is TGTGCCAGCAGTTTAATAGCGGGTCCCCCGGCGGAGTTCTTC. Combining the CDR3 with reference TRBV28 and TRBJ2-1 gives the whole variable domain DVKVTQSSRYLVKRTGEKVFLECVQDMDHENMFWYRQDPGLGLRLIYFSYDVKMKEKGDIPEGYSVSREKKERFSLILESASTNQTSMYLCASSLIAGPPAEFFGPGTRLTVL.

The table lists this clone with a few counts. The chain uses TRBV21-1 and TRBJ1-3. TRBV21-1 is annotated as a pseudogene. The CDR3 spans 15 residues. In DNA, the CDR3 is TGTGCCAGCAGTTCGATCGGGGGGGCTGGAAACACCATATATTTT. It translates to CASSSIGGAGNTIYF.

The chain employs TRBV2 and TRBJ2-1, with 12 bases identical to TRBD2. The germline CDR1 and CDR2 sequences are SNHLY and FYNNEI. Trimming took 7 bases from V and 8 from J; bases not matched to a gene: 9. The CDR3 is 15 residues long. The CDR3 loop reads CASTGRLAGVDEQFF. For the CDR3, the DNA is TGTGCCAGCACGGGGAGACTAGCGGGAGTCGATGAGCAGTTCTTC.

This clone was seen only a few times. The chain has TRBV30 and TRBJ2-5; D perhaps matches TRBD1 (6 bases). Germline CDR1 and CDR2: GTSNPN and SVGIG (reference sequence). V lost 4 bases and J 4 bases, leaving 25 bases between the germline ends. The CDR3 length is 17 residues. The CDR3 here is CAWTLPLTVRGGETQYF. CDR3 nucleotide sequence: TGTGCCTGGACCCTCCCCCTTACTGTCAGGGGCGGAGAGACCCAGTACTTC.

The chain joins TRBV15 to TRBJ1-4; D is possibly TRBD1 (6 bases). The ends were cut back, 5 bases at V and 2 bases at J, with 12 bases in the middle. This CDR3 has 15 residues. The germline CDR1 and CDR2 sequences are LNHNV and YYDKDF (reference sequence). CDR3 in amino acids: CATSLGGMTNEKLFF. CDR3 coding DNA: TGTGCCACCAGCTTAGGGGGTATGACTAATGAAAAACTGTTTTTT.

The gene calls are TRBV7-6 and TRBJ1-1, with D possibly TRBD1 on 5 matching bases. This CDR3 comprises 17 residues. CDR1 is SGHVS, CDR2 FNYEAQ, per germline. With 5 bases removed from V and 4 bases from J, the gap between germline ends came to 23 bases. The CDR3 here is CASSPRGGDPRGTEAFF. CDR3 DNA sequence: TGTGCCAGCAGCCCCCGGGGAGGGGACCCGAGGGGCACTGAAGCTTTCTTT.